This T cell receptor beta chain originates from a study of cytomegalovirus exposure and HLA in healthy donors. Study findings and constraints: A few V segments could not be told apart, such as TRBV6-2 and TRBV6-3, and were left out.

Germline CDR1 is SNHLY and CDR2 is FYNNEI. There are 15 residues in the CDR3. J was trimmed by 0 bases and V by 6 bases; bases with no gene match: 2. As concerns this clone: Its antigen is undetermined. Distinct nucleotide sequences in the sample also encode this CDR3.

Primers included in the PCR were 60 Vbeta and 13 Jbeta primers. Assay: immunoSEQ multiplex PCR; the TCRdb copy retains only in-frame clones and omits some. The sample carries hundreds of thousands of clones, 76% recorded once. The TCR was taken from a man aged 18 to 35 in good health and CMV-seronegative. The chain carries TRBV2 and TRBJ2-3; 11 bases map to TRBD2. Sequencing used PBMCs. CDR3 nucleotide sequence: TGTGCCAGCAGCCGGACTAGCGGGAGCACAGATACGCAGTATTTT. It yields the protein CASSRTSGSTDTQYF.